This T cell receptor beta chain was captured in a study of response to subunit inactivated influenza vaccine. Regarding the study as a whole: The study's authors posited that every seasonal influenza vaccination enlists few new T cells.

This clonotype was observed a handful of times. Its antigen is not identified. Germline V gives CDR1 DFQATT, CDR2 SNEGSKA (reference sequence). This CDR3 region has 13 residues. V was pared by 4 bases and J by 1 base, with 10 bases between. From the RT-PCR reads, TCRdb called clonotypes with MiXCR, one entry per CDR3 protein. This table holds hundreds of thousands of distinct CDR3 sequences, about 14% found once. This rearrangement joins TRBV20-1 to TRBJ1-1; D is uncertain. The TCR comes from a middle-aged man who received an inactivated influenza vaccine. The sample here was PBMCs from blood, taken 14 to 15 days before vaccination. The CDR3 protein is CSAIWGANTEAFF. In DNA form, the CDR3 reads TGCAGTGCTATCTGGGGAGCGAACACTGAAGCTTTCTTT.